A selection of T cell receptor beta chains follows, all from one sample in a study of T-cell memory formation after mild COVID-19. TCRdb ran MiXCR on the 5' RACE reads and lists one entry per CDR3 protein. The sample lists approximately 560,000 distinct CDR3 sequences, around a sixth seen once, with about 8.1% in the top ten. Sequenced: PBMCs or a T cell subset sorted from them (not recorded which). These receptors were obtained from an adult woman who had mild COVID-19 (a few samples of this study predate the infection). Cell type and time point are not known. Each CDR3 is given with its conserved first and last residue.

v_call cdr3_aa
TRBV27 CASRTWGGAGDTQYF
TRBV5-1 CASSQGLLGGETQYF
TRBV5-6 CASSLRAGRETQYF
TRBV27 CASSLDWGGNTEAFF
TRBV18 CASSPSRTGRETQYF
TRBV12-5 CASGLGSGMQETQYF
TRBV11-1 CASSLRYSVRTSTGELFF
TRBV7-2 CASSLDSGTLNEAFF
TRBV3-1 CASSQEVGLGSYNEQFF
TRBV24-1 CATSDLLAGVGETQYF
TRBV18 CASSAIPTGVPYEQYF
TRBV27 CASSLGPRADTQYF
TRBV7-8 CASSSHRAGVYNEQFF
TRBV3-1 CASSQDGEGPYGYTF